The 23 T cell receptor beta chains presented below share a single source sample, sequenced in a study of T cell responses to AZD1222 COVID-19 vaccine. Method: immunoSEQ multiplex PCR; TCRdb's copy keeps in-frame clones and lacks some. The sample shows about 140,000 clones, 92% of them seen only once. The sequencing here drew on peripheral blood, taken 28 days after the second AZD1222 dose. The receptors stem from an adult who received the AZD1222 COVID-19 vaccine.

This chain joins TRBV5-5 and TRBJ2-5; 16 nucleotides match TRBD2. V lost 1 base, J lost 5 bases, and 8 bases stayed unmatched. The CDR3 is 18 residues long. Germline loops: CDR1 SGHKS, CDR2 YYEKEE (reference sequence). CDR3 nucleotide sequence: TGTGCCAGCAGCTTGACCGGGACTAGCGGGGGGGCTACGGAGACCCAGTACTTC. Translation: CASSLTGTSGGATETQYF.

J is TRBJ2-7 and V is TRBV6-6; D remains ambiguous. The germline V gene has CDR1 MNHNY and CDR2 SVGAGI (reference sequence). The ends were cut back, 0 bases at V and 4 bases at J, with 7 bases in the middle. This CDR3 contains 13 residues. The CDR3 DNA follows: TGTGCCAGCAGTTACTCGAAGGTTTACGAGCAGTACTTC. Protein: CASSYSKVYEQYF.

V is TRBV6-2 or TRBV6-3 and J is TRBJ1-2; TRBD1 matches 8 bases. CDR1 is MNHEY, CDR2 SVGEGT, per germline. CDR3 length: 14 residues. The junction had 10 bases not matched to a gene; V was cut back by 6 bases and J by 7 bases. The CDR3 loop is CASSPSGQGGGYTF. The CDR3 bases are TGTGCCAGCAGCCCTAGCGGACAGGGAGGTGGCTACACCTTC.

Worth noting for this clone: Germline and junction disagree at one end, which may indicate a read error. This chain links TRBV29-1 with TRBJ1-1, with TRBD1 as a possible D gene (6 bases). The CDR3 runs to 13 residues. Germline CDR1 reads SQVTM; CDR2 reads ANQGSEA. The CDR3 DNA follows: TGCAGCGTTGCGTTGGGGGGTCGACAGGACGGGGTCTTT. It encodes CSVALGGRQDGVF.

The V gene is TRBV18, the J gene TRBJ2-7, with D unclear. The ends were cut back, 5 bases at V and 6 bases at J, with 17 bases in the middle. Germline V CDR1 and CDR2: KGHSH, LQKENI. The CDR3 length is 14 residues. CDR3 region: CASSSGPPPAEQYF. DNA of the CDR3: TGTGCCAGCTCATCGGGCCCTCCTCCCGCCGAGCAGTACTTC.

Points on this clone: The junction departs from germline at one end; a sequencing error may be responsible. This chain links TRBV7-2 with TRBJ2-3; 10 bases agree with TRBD2. The CDR3 extends over 14 amino acids. CDR1 is SGHTA and CDR2 is FQGNSA in the germline V gene. DNA for the CDR3: TGTGCCAGCAGCCTAGCGGGGGTGGGAGATACGCAGTATTTT. Translation: CASSLAGVGDTQYF.

The chain combines TRBV7-2 with TRBJ1-6; TRBD1 aligns across 8 bases. J lost 10 bases, V lost 5 bases, and 7 bases had no gene match. There are 14 residues in the CDR3. The V gene's germline CDR1 is SGHTA and CDR2 FQGNSA. This CDR3 reads CASSPRQGRSPLHF. The CDR3, as DNA: TGTGCCAGCAGCCCCAGACAGGGGAGATCACCCCTCCACTTT. The whole variable domain, filled in from reference TRBV7-2 and TRBJ1-6, reads GAGVSQSPSNKVTEKGKDVELRCDPISGHTALYWYRQSLGQGLEFLIYFQGNSAPDKSGLPSDRFSAERTGGSVSTLTIQRTQQEDSAVYLCASSPRQGRSPLHFGNGTRLTVT.

The J gene is TRBJ2-7, the V gene TRBV7-9; no firm D call. The CDR3 extends over 14 amino acids. Germline values: CDR1 SEHNR, CDR2 FQNEAQ (reference sequence). Trimming removed 2 bases at V and 2 bases at J, with 10 bases between. The CDR3 is CASSLPSPTYEQYF. CDR3 bases: TGTGCCAGCAGCTTACCTAGTCCCACCTACGAGCAGTACTTC.

The chain recombines TRBV7-2 with TRBJ1-4, with D perhaps matching TRBD1 (6 bases). V lost 6 bases to trimming and J lost 8 bases, with 13 bases between them. Germline V lookup: CDR1 SGHTA, CDR2 FQGNSA. CDR3 length: 13 amino acids. The CDR3: CASRRGGGEKLFF. The CDR3 region has the DNA TGTGCCAGCAGGAGAGGGGGGGGAGAAAAACTGTTTTTT.

The chain uses TRBV28 and TRBJ2-5, with D possibly TRBD2 on 5 matching bases. This CDR3 comprises 16 residues. The germline V gene encodes CDR1 MDHEN and CDR2 SYDVKM. V lost 5 bases and J lost 5, with 21 bases in between. As DNA, the CDR3 is TGTGCCAGCAGTCCGTCTACGGGGAGAGGATGGGAGACCCAGTACTTC. Translated, it gives CASSPSTGRGWETQYF.

J is TRBJ2-2 and V is TRBV4-1; perhaps TRBD1 as D (5 bases). Looked up from germline, CDR1 is MGHRA and CDR2 is YSYEKL. The V and J ends lost 4 bases and 6 bases respectively, with 6 bases between them. This CDR3 contains 12 residues. For the CDR3, the DNA is TGCGCCAGCAGCCCAGGGCCCGGGGAGCTGTTTTTT. Translation: CASSPGPGELFF.

CDR3 bases: TGTGCCAGCAGCTTAGACGAGCAGTACTTC. Protein: CASSLDEQYF. J is TRBJ2-7 and V is TRBV7-9, with no clear D. The CDR3 loop spans 10 amino acids. V lost 1 base and J 5 bases, leaving 0 bases between the germline ends. CDR1 and CDR2 from the germline V gene are SEHNR and FQNEAQ (reference sequence). Full variable domain (rest looked up from reference TRBV7-9 and TRBJ2-7): DTGVSQNPRHKITKRGQNVTFRCDPISEHNRLYWYRQTLGQGPEFLTYFQNEAQLEKSRLLSDRFSAERPKGSFSTLEIQRTEQGDSAMYLCASSLDEQYFGPGTRLTVT.

The chain links TRBV5-1 to TRBJ2-1; 9 nucleotides align to TRBD1. CDR3 length equals 17 residues. J lost 8 bases, V lost 2 bases, and 14 bases had no gene match. Germline values: CDR1 SGHRS, CDR2 YFSETQ. CDR3 loop: CASSLGRRQGGTDEQFF. Written as DNA, the CDR3 is TGCGCCAGCAGCTTAGGCCGTAGACAGGGGGGTACGGATGAGCAGTTCTTC.

The V and J genes are TRBV12-5 and TRBJ2-2, with 8 bases aligning to TRBD2. V lost 6 bases and J lost 6; bases outside the gene matches: 6. Germline CDR1 LGHNT, CDR2 FRNRAP. The CDR3 runs to 14 residues. The chain's CDR3 is CASGQRGPAGELFF. CDR3 in DNA: TGTGCTAGTGGCCAGCGGGGGCCAGCCGGGGAGCTGTTTTTT.

J is TRBJ1-5 and V is TRBV7-2; D gene uncertain. Germline V lookup: CDR1 SGHTA, CDR2 FQGNSA. V dropped 3 bases and J dropped 7 bases, with 7 bases sitting between them. This CDR3 region has 12 residues. CDR3 DNA sequence: TGTGCCAGCAGCTTTCTCGGCCAGCCCCAGCATTTT. Its translation is CASSFLGQPQHF.

The chain has TRBV10-3 and TRBJ1-2; 7 bases align to TRBD1. Germline V CDR1 and CDR2: ENHRY, SYGVKD. J was trimmed by 3 bases and V by 6 bases; bases with no gene match: 1. The CDR3 totals 12 residues. DNA of the CDR3: TGTGCCATCAGCGACAGGGACTATGGCTACACCTTC. Its translation: CAISDRDYGYTF.

The chain is built from TRBV12-3 or TRBV12-4 and TRBJ2-5, with D maybe TRBD1 (5 bases). CDR3 length: 13 amino acids. The V gene lost 10 bases and the J gene lost 1 base, with 13 bases spanning the gap. The CDR3 spells CATRGYGQETQYF. The CDR3 DNA follows: TGTGCCACAAGGGGCTACGGCCAAGAGACCCAGTACTTC.

The chain employs TRBV7-2 and TRBJ2-2, with TRBD2 matching 8 bases. The CDR3 spans 17 residues. Germline CDR1 is SGHTA and CDR2 is FQGNSA. With 3 bases clipped from V and 0 bases from J, the junction kept 6 bases outside the gene matches. CDR3 nucleotide sequence: TGTGCCAGCAGCTTCCAAACCGGGGGGGCGAACACCGGGGAGCTGTTTTTT. Its translation is CASSFQTGGANTGELFF.

The rearrangement links TRBV7-3 to TRBJ1-2; perhaps TRBD1 as D (5 bases). Trimming shortened V by 2 bases and J by 8 bases, and 12 bases separated the two germline ends. The CDR3 sequence is 13 residues long. Germline values: CDR1 SGHTA, CDR2 FQGTGA. The CDR3 sequence is CASSLPGFVGYTF. The CDR3 DNA reads as TGTGCCAGCAGCTTACCAGGGTTTGTAGGCTACACCTTC.

The chain links TRBV5-1 to TRBJ2-1, with 7 bases matching TRBD1. The CDR3 length is 17 residues. CDR1 is SGHRS, CDR2 YFSETQ, per germline. V shed 4 bases, J shed 6 bases, and the junction held 16 bases outside the gene matches. The CDR3 loop is CASSLGPPGQSINEQFF. The CDR3 DNA is TGCGCCAGCAGCCTGGGACCCCCGGGACAGAGTATCAATGAGCAGTTCTTC.

This sequence joins TRBV13 and TRBJ2-1; 13 bases are shared with TRBD2. Looked up from germline, CDR1 is PRHDT and CDR2 is FYEKMQ (reference sequence). This CDR3 has 18 amino acids. After removal of 4 bases from V and 4 bases from J, the junction contained 10 bases not matched to a gene. The CDR3 is CASSSRGLAGSPYNEQFF. As DNA, the CDR3 is TGTGCCAGCAGCTCCCGGGGACTAGCGGGGTCACCGTACAATGAGCAGTTCTTC.

The J gene is TRBJ1-1, the V gene TRBV7-9, with 7 bases fitting TRBD1. CDR1 is SEHNR, CDR2 FQNEAQ, per germline (reference sequence). The V gene end was trimmed by 5 bases and the J gene end by 3 bases; junction bases not matched to a gene: 6. This CDR3 has 14 amino acids. The CDR3 spells CASSQRDSYTEAFF. The CDR3 DNA reads as TGTGCCAGCAGCCAAAGGGACAGTTACACTGAAGCTTTCTTT. The variable domain in full, completed from reference TRBV7-9 and TRBJ1-1, reads DTGVSQNPRHKITKRGQNVTFRCDPISEHNRLYWYRQTLGQGPEFLTYFQNEAQLEKSRLLSDRFSAERPKGSFSTLEIQRTEQGDSAMYLCASSQRDSYTEAFFGQGTRLTVV.

This chain joins TRBV7-9 and TRBJ1-4; no firm D call. With 3 bases removed from V and 16 bases from J, the gap between germline ends came to 3 bases. Germline V gene lookup returns CDR1 SEHNR and CDR2 FQNEAQ (reference sequence). The CDR3 spans 8 residues. CDR3 sequence reads: CASSFRFF. The CDR3 coding sequence is TGTGCCAGCAGCTTTCGGTTTTTT.